These 10 T cell receptor beta chains were sequenced from one sample in a study of beta chain features in type 1 diabetes. The isolated RNA, all of it, was reverse transcribed, so expressed TCRB transcripts were what got sequenced. The table came from immunoSEQ multiplex PCR; TCRdb's copy has only in-frame clones and leaves some out. The table records 200,000 to 250,000 clones, about 11% of them present only once. Sequencing input: central memory CD4+ T cells from blood. These receptors came from a man aged 18 to 29 in good health.

The chain joins TRBV5-1 to TRBJ2-1, with 8 positions matching TRBD2. The CDR3 totals 16 residues. The V gene end was trimmed by 4 bases and the J gene end by 4 bases; junction bases not matched to a gene: 10. The germline V gene has CDR1 SGHRS and CDR2 YFSETQ. DNA for the CDR3: TGCGCCAGCAGCGCGGTAGCGGGATTAGATTACAATGAGCAGTTCTTC. Translation gives CASSAVAGLDYNEQFF. Using reference TRBV5-1 and TRBJ2-1 for the parts outside the CDR3, the full variable domain is KAGVTQTPRYLIKTRGQQVTLSCSPISGHRSVSWYQQTPGQGLQFLFEYFSETQRNKGNFPGRFSGRQFSNSRSEMNVSTLELGDSALYLCASSAVAGLDYNEQFFGPGTRLTVL.

A few counts support this clone. The chain joins TRBV7-9 to TRBJ1-5; TRBD1 aligns across 11 bases. The CDR3 loop spans 13 amino acids. The ends lost 4 bases at V and 13 bases at J; junction bases unmatched: 6. Germline CDR1 SEHNR, CDR2 FQNEAQ (reference sequence). CDR3 loop: CASSSAGTGGQHF. The CDR3 region has the DNA TGTGCCAGCAGCTCGGCCGGGACAGGGGGTCAGCATTTT.

This clone has a handful of counts. The V and J genes are TRBV14 and TRBJ1-2; D gene ambiguous. This CDR3 is built from 12 residues. From germline, CDR1 is SGHDN and CDR2 FVKESK. Trimming removed 0 bases from V and 8 bases from J, with 7 bases in between. CDR3 sequence (DNA): TGTGCCAGCAGCCAAGATCTTAGGGGCTACACCTTC. Its translation: CASSQDLRGYTF.

This rearrangement joins TRBV5-1 to TRBJ1-2, with D uncertain. The CDR3 length is 16 residues. Germline V CDR1 and CDR2: SGHRS, YFSETQ. The V and J ends lost 0 bases and 3 bases respectively, with 15 bases between them. CDR3 in DNA: TGCGCCAGCAGCTTGGCAGCGCGGGCAGCGGACTATGGCTACACCTTC. Amino acids: CASSLAARAADYGYTF.

The rearrangement joins TRBV7-9 to TRBJ1-1, with a weak D call TRBD1 (5 bases). Germline CDR1 reads SEHNR; CDR2 reads FQNEAQ (reference sequence). The V gene lost 4 bases and the J gene lost 0 bases, with 12 bases spanning the gap. CDR3 length equals 15 residues. The CDR3 protein is CASSSRTDMNTEAFF. In DNA, the CDR3 is TGTGCCAGCAGCTCTCGGACGGACATGAACACTGAAGCTTTCTTT. The full variable domain, in which reference TRBV7-9 and TRBJ1-1 provide the parts outside the CDR3, is DTGVSQNPRHKITKRGQNVTFRCDPISEHNRLYWYRQTLGQGPEFLTYFQNEAQLEKSRLLSDRFSAERPKGSFSTLEIQRTEQGDSAMYLCASSSRTDMNTEAFFGQGTRLTVV.

The gene calls are TRBV30 and TRBJ1-5; D perhaps matches TRBD1 (5 bases). The CDR3 is 13 amino acids. Trimming removed 3 bases at V and 6 bases at J, with 12 bases between. Germline loops: CDR1 GTSNPN, CDR2 SVGIG (reference sequence). This CDR3 is CAWSGDRSQPQHF. In DNA, the CDR3 is TGTGCCTGGAGCGGCGACAGATCTCAGCCCCAGCATTTT.

With regard to this clone: Since a much larger clone is just one base distant, this may be a read error. V gene TRBV30 combines with J gene TRBJ2-6; D unclear. The CDR3 extends over 16 amino acids. Germline V gene lookup returns CDR1 GTSNPN and CDR2 SVGIG (reference sequence). V lost 0 bases, J lost 3 bases, and 12 bases lay in between. CDR3 protein: CAWSVVGRSGANVLTF. The DNA for the CDR3 is TGTGCCTGGAGTGTGGTTGGGCGAAGTGGGGCCAACGTCCTGACTTTC.

The rearrangement uses TRBV29-1 and TRBJ2-6; TRBD2 might be the D (6 bases). CDR1 is SQVTM, CDR2 ANQGSEA, per germline. Trimming pared 3 bases from V and 3 bases from J, leaving 9 bases between. CDR3 length: 14 residues. CDR3 sequence reads: CSVEGGDGANVLTF. CDR3 sequence (DNA): TGCAGCGTTGAGGGGGGTGATGGGGCCAACGTCCTGACTTTC. Looking up the rest from reference TRBV29-1 and TRBJ2-6 gives the full variable domain: SAVISQKPSRDICQRGTSLTIQCQVDSQVTMMFWYRQQPGQSLTLIATANQGSEATYESGFVIDKFPISRPNLTFSTLTVSNMSPEDSSIYLCSVEGGDGANVLTFGAGSRLTVL.

This clone was found a few times. The chain couples TRBV5-1 to TRBJ2-7; D perhaps matches TRBD2 (7 bases). Trimming shortened V by 3 bases and J by 7 bases, and 17 bases separated the two germline ends. The CDR3 spans 14 residues. Germline V gene sequence: CDR1 SGHRS, CDR2 YFSETQ. This chain's CDR3 is CASSSHEGGAEQYF. CDR3 in DNA: TGCGCCAGCAGCTCACACGAAGGGGGGGCGGAGCAGTACTTC. Together with reference TRBV5-1 and TRBJ2-7, the CDR3 gives the full variable domain: KAGVTQTPRYLIKTRGQQVTLSCSPISGHRSVSWYQQTPGQGLQFLFEYFSETQRNKGNFPGRFSGRQFSNSRSEMNVSTLELGDSALYLCASSSHEGGAEQYFGPGTRLTVT.

This chain joins TRBV7-2 and TRBJ1-1; 9 nucleotides align to TRBD1. The CDR3 totals 14 residues. Unmatched junction bases numbered 12, after V lost 5 bases and J lost 11 bases. Germline CDR1 SGHTA, CDR2 FQGNSA. The CDR3 DNA follows: TGTGCCAGCAGCCTCCGGACAGGGGCCCATCACGCTTTCTTT. This sequence encodes CASSLRTGAHHAFF.